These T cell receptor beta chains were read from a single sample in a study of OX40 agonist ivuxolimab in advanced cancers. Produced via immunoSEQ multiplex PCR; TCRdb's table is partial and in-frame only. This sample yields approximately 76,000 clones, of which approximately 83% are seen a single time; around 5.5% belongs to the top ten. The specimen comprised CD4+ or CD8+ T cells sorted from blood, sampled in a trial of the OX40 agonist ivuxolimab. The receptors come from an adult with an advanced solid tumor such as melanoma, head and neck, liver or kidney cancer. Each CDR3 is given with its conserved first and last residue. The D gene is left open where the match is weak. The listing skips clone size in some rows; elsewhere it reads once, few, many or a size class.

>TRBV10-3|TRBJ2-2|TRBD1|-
TGTGCCATCAGTGAGCCCGGGACAGGGCACACCGGGGAGCTGTTTTTT
CAISEPGTGHTGELFF
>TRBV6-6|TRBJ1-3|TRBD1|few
TGTGCCAGCAGTTACTCCAGGGGGGGGGTGTTTTTATATTTT
CASSYSRGGVFLYF
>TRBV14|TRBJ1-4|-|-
TGTGCCAGCAGCCCCCTCCGCACAGGGCAGGGGAAAGAAAAACTGTTTTTT
CASSPLRTGQGKEKLFF
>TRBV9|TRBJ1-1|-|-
TGTGCCAGCAGTGCAGCTGAGACTGAAGCTTTCTTT
CASSAAETEAFF
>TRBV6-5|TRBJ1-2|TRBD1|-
TGTGCCAGCAGATTGGGACAGGGTAACTATGGCTACACCTTC
CASRLGQGNYGYTF
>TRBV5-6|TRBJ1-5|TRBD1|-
TGTGCCAGCAGGGGACAGGGCCATCAGCCCCAGCATTTT
CASRGQGHQPQHF
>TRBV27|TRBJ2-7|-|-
TGTGCCAGCATGAGATTCGGGGGAACTAGAGGATTCTCCTACGAGCAGTACTTC
CASMRFGGTRGFSYEQYF
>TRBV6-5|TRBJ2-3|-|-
TGTGCCAGCAGTTACAAGGGTACGCAGTATTTT
CASSYKGTQYF
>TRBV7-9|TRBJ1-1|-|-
TGTGCCAGCAGCATATCCCCAGGGAACACTGAAGCTTTCTTT
CASSISPGNTEAFF
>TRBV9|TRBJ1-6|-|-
TGTGCCAGCAGCGTAGAGGGGCAGGGGACTTCACCCCTCCACTTT
CASSVEGQGTSPLHF
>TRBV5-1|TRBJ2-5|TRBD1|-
TGCGCCAGCAGCTTGGAGGGGCAGGGGGCGAGGAAGACCCAGTACTTC
CASSLEGQGARKTQYF
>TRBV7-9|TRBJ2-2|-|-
TGTGCCAGCAGCTTAGCGGGGACTAACACCGGGGAGCTGTTTTTT
CASSLAGTNTGELFF
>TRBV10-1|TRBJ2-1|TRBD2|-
TGCGCCAGCAGTGAGTCGATTGCGGGAGGATACAATGAGCAGTTCTTC
CASSESIAGGYNEQFF
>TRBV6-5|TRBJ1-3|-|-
TGTGCCACCCAAAAGGGGCAGGTGCCTGGAAACACCATATATTTT
CATQKGQVPGNTIYF
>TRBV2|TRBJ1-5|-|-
TGTGCCAGCAGGGGCAGGGGAGCCAGCAATCAGCCCCAGCATTTT
CASRGRGASNQPQHF
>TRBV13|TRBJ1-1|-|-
TGTGCCAGCAGCTTCTTCACGGGACGGCAGAACACTGAAGCTTTCTTT
CASSFFTGRQNTEAFF
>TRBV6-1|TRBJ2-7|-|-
TGTGCCAGCGTAGGGGGGGGCGGGCTCACGACCGAGCAGTACTTC
CASVGGGGLTTEQYF
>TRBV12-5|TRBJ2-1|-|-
TGTGCTAGTGGTTTGCTGGACCTCTACAATGAGCAGTTCTTC
CASGLLDLYNEQFF
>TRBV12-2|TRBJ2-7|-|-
TGTGCAAGTCGGCTCACGCCCCGGCGGACAGCATCCACTTACGAGCAGTACTTC
CASRLTPRRTASTYEQYF
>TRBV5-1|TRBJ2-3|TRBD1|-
TGCGCCAGTTCAACAGGGGTCCTCACAGATACGCAGTATTTT
CASSTGVLTDTQYF
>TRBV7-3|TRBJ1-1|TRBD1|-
TGTGCCAGCAGTAGACAGGGGGCCACTGAAGCTTTCTTT
CASSRQGATEAFF
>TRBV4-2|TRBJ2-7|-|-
TGTGCCAGCAGCCAAGATCCTAGCTACTCCTACGAGCAGTACTTC
CASSQDPSYSYEQYF